A selection of T cell receptor beta chains follows, all from one sample in a study of blood T cell repertoires in COVID-19. Only in-frame clones appear in the TCRdb table, and some are missing; sequencing was by immunoSEQ multiplex PCR. The sample holds fewer than 250,000 clones, about 83% seen once. The source material was peripheral blood. Source of these receptors: a human donor in a cohort sampled during active COVID-19. CDR3s include the opening cysteine and the closing phenylalanine or tryptophan. A D gene is named only where the DNA matches it firmly. For some rows the clone size is stated as once, few or many, or as a class when expanded; others skip it.

CDR3 length	clone size	V gene	D gene	J gene	CDR3 DNA	CDR3 protein
12	-	TRBV19	TRBD2	TRBJ2-3	TGTGCCAGTTCCGGGAGGAGGGATACGCAGTATTTT	CASSGRRDTQYF
16	-	TRBV5-8	-	TRBJ1-6	TGTGCCAGCAGCTTGTTCACGCCTATCCTTAATTCACCCCTCCACTTT	CASSLFTPILNSPLHF
13	-	TRBV7-3	-	TRBJ2-1	TGTGCCAGCAGCTTCCCAGGGTACGGTGAGCAGTTCTTC	CASSFPGYGEQFF
14	-	TRBV6-5	-	TRBJ2-7	TGTGCCAGCAGACGGGGACAAGCACAATACGAGCAGTACTTC	CASRRGQAQYEQYF
12	-	TRBV5-5	-	TRBJ2-5	TGTGCCAGCAGCTTGACGGGGGAGACCCAGTACTTC	CASSLTGETQYF
16	-	TRBV4-1	TRBD2	TRBJ2-7	TGCGCCAGCAGCCAAGGGGCGGGGGGTCTCTCCTACGAGCAGTACTTC	CASSQGAGGLSYEQYF
15	-	TRBV11-2	-	TRBJ1-3	TGTGCCAGCAGCCTTACCCCGGAGTTTGGAAACACCATATATTTT	CASSLTPEFGNTIYF
15	few	TRBV4-1	TRBD1	TRBJ1-2	TGCGCCAGCAGCCAGAAACAGGGGACTAACTATGGCTACACCTTC	CASSQKQGTNYGYTF
14	-	TRBV3-1/TRBV3-2	-	TRBJ2-1	TGTGCCAGCAGCCAGGAGGGGGCGATTCGGGAGCAGTTCTTC	CASSQEGAIREQFF
17	few	TRBV5-6	TRBD1	TRBJ2-6	TGTGCCAGCAGCGAGGGACAGGGGGCGCCTGGGGCCAACGTCCTGACTTTC	CASSEGQGAPGANVLTF
14	-	TRBV7-9	-	TRBJ2-3	TGTGCCAGCAGCTTCTGGCCCAACACAGATACGCAGTATTTT	CASSFWPNTDTQYF